These 22 T cell receptor beta chains were sequenced from one sample in a study of cytomegalovirus exposure and HLA in healthy donors. The PCR was carried out with 60 Vbeta primers and 13 Jbeta primers. Sequencing was performed with immunoSEQ multiplex PCR; in TCRdb, only in-frame clones are kept and a portion is missing. The sample records tens of thousands of clones, about 80% being singletons. The sample consisted of PBMCs. The source of these receptors is a man between 45 and 60 years old in good health and CMV-seronegative.

In its sample, this clone was seen once. The rearrangement links TRBV4-2 to TRBJ2-7, with TRBD2 matching 9 bases. The trim removed 0 bases at V and 7 bases at J, leaving 10 bases unmatched. The CDR3 sequence is 16 residues long. The germline gives CDR1 LGHNA, CDR2 YNFKEQ. CDR3 nucleotides: TGTGCCAGCAGCCAAGATTTGGCTAGCGGGACTTGGGAGCAGTACTTC. It yields the protein CASSQDLASGTWEQYF.

The V gene is TRBV28, the J gene TRBJ1-3, with D unclear. Germline V gives CDR1 MDHEN, CDR2 SYDVKM. The CDR3 runs 14 residues. Trimming took off 3 bases at V and 3 bases at J, with 9 bases between the two ends. This CDR3 is CASSFAGGGNTIYF. Here the CDR3 DNA reads TGTGCCAGCAGTTTTGCTGGCGGTGGAAACACCATATATTTT.

The chain is built from TRBV27 and TRBJ1-4; D perhaps matches TRBD1 (6 bases). Between the trimmed V and J ends, which lost 4 bases and 4 bases, there was a span of 13 bases. The V gene's germline CDR1 is MNHEY and CDR2 SMNVEV (reference sequence). CDR3 length equals 15 residues. The CDR3 protein is CASSSFRTDNEKLFF. CDR3 DNA: TGTGCCAGCAGTTCCTTCCGGACAGATAATGAAAAACTGTTTTTT.

The rearrangement joins TRBV6-5 to TRBJ1-2; 7 bases agree with TRBD1. J lost 7 bases, V lost 4 bases, and 9 bases had no gene match. Germline V lookup: CDR1 MNHEY, CDR2 SVGAGI. This CDR3 spans 14 amino acids. CDR3 in DNA: TGTGCCAGCAGTTTAGAGGGGGCTTCGGGTGGCTACACCTTC. Its protein is CASSLEGASGGYTF.

V usage is TRBV5-4 and J usage is TRBJ2-7, with TRBD2 as a possible D gene (5 bases). Trimming took 6 bases from V and 4 from J, leaving 14 bases between them. The germline V gene encodes CDR1 SGHNT and CDR2 YYREEE (reference sequence). The CDR3 totals 13 residues. Written as DNA, the CDR3 is TGTGCCAGCACACGGGATGCTGTTTACGAGCAGTACTTC. It encodes CASTRDAVYEQYF.

This clone is a singleton in its sample. The rearrangement joins TRBV19 to TRBJ1-5; D may be TRBD1 (5 bases). V was clipped by 6 bases and J by 0 bases, with 12 bases between them. The germline V gene has CDR1 LNHDA and CDR2 SQIVND (reference sequence). The CDR3 runs to 15 residues. For the CDR3, the DNA is TGTGCCAGTAGACAGGCGTCATATAGCAATCAGCCCCAGCATTTT. It yields the protein CASRQASYSNQPQHF.

V usage is TRBV5-1 and J usage is TRBJ1-4; D possibly corresponds to TRBD1 (6 bases). This CDR3 has 15 residues. CDR1 is SGHRS and CDR2 is YFSETQ in the germline V gene. With 1 base removed from V and 5 bases from J, the gap between germline ends came to 12 bases. CDR3 loop: CASSLRGHKNEKLFF. In DNA, the CDR3 is TGCGCCAGCAGCTTGAGGGGACACAAGAATGAAAAACTGTTTTTT.

CDR3 DNA sequence: TGCGCCAGCAGCTTGGGTTTGACAGGGGGCACTGAAGCTTTCTTT. This sequence encodes CASSLGLTGGTEAFF. The chain links TRBV5-1 to TRBJ1-1; 9 bases align to TRBD1. J gave up 4 bases and V 0 bases, and 4 bases lay outside the gene matches. Germline V CDR1 and CDR2: SGHRS, YFSETQ. The CDR3 extends over 15 amino acids.

J is TRBJ2-5 and V is TRBV5-5, with D unclear. Between the trimmed V and J ends, which lost 2 bases and 0 bases, there was a span of 2 bases. CDR3 length equals 12 residues. Germline lookup yields CDR1 SGHKS and CDR2 YYEKEE (reference sequence). CDR3 nucleotides: TGTGCCAGCAGCTTCGACCAAGAGACCCAGTACTTC. This codes for CASSFDQETQYF.

The genes are TRBV18 and TRBJ2-1, with 12 bases that match TRBD2. The V and J ends lost 2 bases and 7 bases, in that order; junction bases with no gene match: 9. This CDR3 spans 17 amino acids. Germline V gene sequence: CDR1 KGHSH, CDR2 LQKENI. The CDR3 loop is CASSPWTSGELLNEQFF. In nucleotides, the CDR3 is TGTGCCAGCTCACCATGGACTAGCGGGGAACTACTGAATGAGCAGTTCTTC.

V gene TRBV6-6 combines with J gene TRBJ2-7, with TRBD1 matching 8 bases. Trimming at V came to 2 bases and at J to 12 bases, leaving 9 bases not matched to a gene. Germline CDR1 is MNHNY and CDR2 is SVGAGI (reference sequence). CDR3 length equals 13 residues. The CDR3, as DNA: TGTGCCAGCAGTTACACCGGACAGGGAGGTTGGTACTTC. Translated: CASSYTGQGGWYF.

The chain is built from TRBV9 and TRBJ1-3, with a possible D match to TRBD1 (6 bases). Per the germline V gene, CDR1 is SGDLS and CDR2 is YYNGEE. CDR3 size: 17 residues. Trimming left V 0 bases short and J 0 bases short, with 13 bases between. This CDR3 is CASSVVAGQLSGNTIYF. The CDR3 DNA follows: TGTGCCAGCAGCGTAGTAGCAGGACAGCTCTCTGGAAACACCATATATTTT.

The chain employs TRBV28 and TRBJ2-4; a weak D match, TRBD1 (5 bases). The V end lost 6 bases, the J end lost 0 bases, and 15 bases lay between the germline ends. The germline V gene has CDR1 MDHEN and CDR2 SYDVKM. CDR3 length: 16 residues. As DNA, the CDR3 is TGTGCCAGCAGATATGCAGGGATGCTAGCCAAAAACATTCAGTACTTC. Translated: CASRYAGMLAKNIQYF.

The V call is TRBV2, the J call TRBJ1-6, with 7 bases aligning to TRBD1. Per the germline V gene, CDR1 is SNHLY and CDR2 is FYNNEI. There are 15 residues in the CDR3. Trimming removed 1 base from V and 9 bases from J; junction bases left unmatched: 6. The CDR3 sequence: CASSEDRGSISPLHF. DNA of the CDR3: TGTGCCAGCAGTGAAGACAGGGGCTCTATTTCACCCCTCCACTTT.

The V gene is TRBV28, the J gene TRBJ1-6; possibly TRBD1 for D (6 bases). Germline V gene lookup returns CDR1 MDHEN and CDR2 SYDVKM. The germline V and J ends were trimmed by 7 bases and 2 bases, with 18 bases remaining between them. This CDR3 is 17 amino acids long. The CDR3 here is CASTPEGGVAYNSPLHF. In DNA form, the CDR3 reads TGTGCCAGCACGCCGGAGGGGGGGGTCGCCTATAATTCACCCCTCCACTTT.

This clone was picked up a small number of times. The chain is built from TRBV7-6 and TRBJ2-7, with 11 bases matching TRBD2. The length of the CDR3 is 16 residues. Trimming at V came to 2 bases and at J to 1 base, leaving 4 bases not matched to a gene. Germline V CDR1 and CDR2: SGHVS, FNYEAQ. CDR3 sequence reads: CASSLRLAGQSYEQYF. CDR3 sequence (DNA): TGTGCCAGCAGCTTAAGACTAGCGGGGCAGTCCTACGAGCAGTACTTC.

The J gene is TRBJ1-2, the V gene TRBV27; 8 bases are shared with TRBD1. CDR3 length: 17 amino acids. V lost 6 bases, J lost 7 bases, and 19 bases stayed unmatched. CDR1 and CDR2 (germline): MNHEY, SMNVEV (reference sequence). The CDR3 sequence: CASRNGQGKMGWGGYTF. The CDR3 nucleotides are TGTGCCAGCAGAAACGGACAGGGAAAGATGGGATGGGGTGGCTACACCTTC.

The chain uses TRBV7-2 and TRBJ1-3; tentatively, D is TRBD1 (6 bases). Trimming cost V 5 bases and J 4 bases, with 21 bases left between them. The CDR3 covers 17 residues. Per the germline V gene, CDR1 is SGHTA and CDR2 is FQGNSA. The CDR3, as DNA: TGTGCCAGCAGCCATTACCGGGACATCGAACGGGGAAACACCATATATTTT. Translation: CASSHYRDIERGNTIYF.

The rearrangement links TRBV6-5 to TRBJ2-7; 7 bases align to TRBD1. The V and J ends lost 6 bases and 7 bases, in that order; junction bases with no gene match: 9. The CDR3 runs 13 residues. From germline, CDR1 is MNHEY and CDR2 SVGAGI. CDR3 region: CASRKDRVGEQYF. The DNA for the CDR3 is TGTGCCAGCAGAAAAGACAGGGTCGGGGAGCAGTACTTC.

The V gene is TRBV14, the J gene TRBJ1-1, with D possibly matching TRBD1 (5 bases). Germline-derived CDR1 and CDR2 are SGHDN and FVKESK. Deletions cut 0 bases from V and 5 bases from J, with 13 bases between. This CDR3 region has 15 residues. The CDR3 loop reads CASSQDLGGSTEAFF. CDR3 bases: TGTGCCAGCAGCCAAGACTTGGGGGGAAGTACTGAAGCTTTCTTT.

The chain joins TRBV19 to TRBJ1-1; D remains ambiguous. Trimming stripped 6 bases from V and 5 bases from J, with 7 bases between. Germline lookup yields CDR1 LNHDA and CDR2 SQIVND (reference sequence). The CDR3 consists of 11 residues. The CDR3 DNA reads as TGTGCCAGTAGCCCTTCTACTGAAGCTTTCTTT. Translating gives CASSPSTEAFF.

Comments on this clone: Other DNA sequences of this sample code for an identical CDR3. The rearrangement links TRBV15 to TRBJ1-6; D is unresolved. The CDR3 spans 16 residues. V lost 0 bases and J 5 bases, leaving 11 bases between the germline ends. The germline CDR1 and CDR2 sequences are LNHNV and YYDKDF (reference sequence). For the CDR3, the DNA is TGTGCCACCAGCAGAGATGAGGGTCCGGATAATTCACCCCTCCACTTT. Encoded protein: CATSRDEGPDNSPLHF.